Sequencing of this T cell receptor beta chain was carried out in a study of T cell responses to AZD1222 COVID-19 vaccine. Study-wide results and caveats: Reports say nearly half of spike-specific TCRs go after unmutated variant regions.

Germline loops: CDR1 ENHRY, CDR2 SYGVKD. There are 15 residues in the CDR3. After removal of 6 bases from V and 5 bases from J, the junction contained 7 bases not matched to a gene. Second-dose groups at about 4 or about 12 weeks were pooled. Concerning this clone: What it recognizes is unknown.

Profiling relied on immunoSEQ multiplex PCR, and the TCRdb table lists in-frame clones only, not all of them. The sample has about 59,000 clones, roughly nine tenths seen once. The sequenced sample was peripheral blood, obtained 28 days after the second AZD1222 dose. The receptor was derived from an adult who received the AZD1222 COVID-19 vaccine. V gene TRBV10-3 combines with J gene TRBJ2-5, with 12 bases fitting TRBD2. CDR3 sequence (DNA): TGTGCCATCAGCAGAACTAGCGGGGGGTCGGAGACCCAGTACTTC. Amino acids: CAISRTSGGSETQYF.